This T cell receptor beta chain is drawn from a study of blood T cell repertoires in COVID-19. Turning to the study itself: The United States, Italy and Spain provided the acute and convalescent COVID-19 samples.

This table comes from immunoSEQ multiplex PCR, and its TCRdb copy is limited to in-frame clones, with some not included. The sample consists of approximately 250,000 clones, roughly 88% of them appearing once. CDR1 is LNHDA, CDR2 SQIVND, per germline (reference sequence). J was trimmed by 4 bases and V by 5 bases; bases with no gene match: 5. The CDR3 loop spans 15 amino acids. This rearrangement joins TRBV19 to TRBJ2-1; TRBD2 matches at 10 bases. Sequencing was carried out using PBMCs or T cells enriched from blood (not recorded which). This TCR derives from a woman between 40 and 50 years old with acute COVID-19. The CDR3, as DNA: TGTGCCAGTAGTCCCCCGGGACTAGCGTACAATGAGCAGTTCTTC. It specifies CASSPPGLAYNEQFF. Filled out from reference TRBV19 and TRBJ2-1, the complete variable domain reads DGGITQSPKYLFRKEGQNVTLSCEQNLNHDAMYWYRQDPGQGLRLIYYSQIVNDFQKGDIAEGYSVSREKKESFPLTVTSAQKNPTAFYLCASSPPGLAYNEQFFGPGTRLTVL.